The entry below describes one T cell receptor beta chain. Some clones are missing from TCRdb's copy, which holds only in-frame ones; the method was immunoSEQ multiplex PCR. The sample carries about 130,000 clones, around 92% recorded once. This record comes from a study of control samples from healthy donors and cancer patients. The CDR3 has 11 residues. V lost 3 bases to trimming and J lost 16 bases, with 10 bases between them. In germline, CDR1 is SGHDN, CDR2 FVKESK. This chain connects TRBV14 to TRBJ1-6, with a possible D match to TRBD1 (6 bases). The specimen was blood. This clonotype originated in a woman aged 45 to 65 in good health. Written as DNA, the CDR3 is TGTGCCAGCAGCCACGGGACACTTCTCCACTTT. Encoded protein: CASSHGTLLHF. The full variable domain, with the rest looked up from reference TRBV14 and TRBJ1-6, is EAGVTQFPSHSVIEKGQTVTLRCDPISGHDNLYWYRRVMGKEIKFLLHFVKESKQDESGMPNNRFLAERTGGTYSTLKVQPAELEDSGVYFCASSHGTLLHFGNGTRLTVT.